The entry that follows covers one TCR beta chain sequence. The CDR3 runs to 14 residues. Deletions cut 0 bases from V and 4 bases from J, with 9 bases between. Germline values: CDR1 LGHNA, CDR2 YNFKEQ. These data come from a study of naive and memory T cell subsets. From the second PCR step, alpha and beta chains were amplified apart. Two oligonucleotides, mixed equimolar, formed the beta constant-region primer covering TRBC1 and TRBC2. TCRdb passed the UMI-ligation and nested PCR reads through MiXCR, listing each CDR3 protein once. This table holds 130,000 to 150,000 distinct CDR3 sequences, about 18% found once.

The sample was naive CD4+ T cells from blood. The clonotype originates from a human donor in good health. This chain joins TRBV4-2 and TRBJ2-5; possible D gene TRBD1, 6 bases. The CDR3 here is CASSQDSRGETQYF. CDR3 bases: TGTGCCAGCAGCCAAGATTCCAGGGGAGAGACCCAGTACTTC.